This passage covers 2 T cell receptor beta chains from one sample sequenced in a study of blood T cell repertoires in COVID-19. The method was immunoSEQ multiplex PCR; TCRdb's version includes in-frame clones alone and lacks a portion of them. The profile covers more than 200,000 clones, with approximately 88% appearing a single time and over 0.55% taken by the ten largest. Sequenced: peripheral blood. Receptors originate from a human donor in a cohort sampled during active COVID-19.

The V gene is TRBV6-2 or TRBV6-3, the J gene TRBJ1-5; 8 bases map to TRBD1. The V gene's germline CDR1 is MNHEY and CDR2 SVGEGT. The CDR3 length is 16 residues. V was pared by 1 base and J by 11 bases, with 13 bases of the junction left unmatched. CDR3 DNA: TGTGCCAGCAGTTACTTCGCAGGGGGCCATTGGGGATCCCAGCATTTT. This codes for CASSYFAGGHWGSQHF.

This clone came up once. This chain connects TRBV4-3 to TRBJ1-2; D uncertain. Per germline, CDR1 LGHNA and CDR2 YSLEER. The CDR3 consists of 15 residues. Deletions cut 0 bases from V and 4 bases from J, with 12 bases between. CDR3 nucleotides: TGCGCCAGCAGCCAAGAAGTGAGGGATTTCTATGGCTACACCTTC. As protein: CASSQEVRDFYGYTF.